The rows below give T cell receptor beta chains drawn from one sample of a study of PD-1 blockade in mismatch repair-deficient tumors. TCRdb keeps only in-frame clones here, not all; method: immunoSEQ multiplex PCR. The data show around 110,000 clones, about three quarters seen once. The material sequenced was peripheral blood, taken roughly 13 months after starting pembrolizumab. The receptor set was obtained from an adult with mismatch repair-deficient cancer. The CDR3 runs from the conserved cysteine through the conserved F or W. The order of the fields is V gene, J gene, clone size, D gene, CDR3 protein, CDR3 DNA. D genes are given only for firm matches. The size of a clone is reported for some rows only, either as once, few or many, or as a class for expanded clones.

v_call: TRBV18
j_call: TRBJ2-7
clone_size: few
d_call: TRBD1
cdr3_aa: CASSSTIRDRGLYEQYF
cdr3_nt: TGTGCCAGCTCATCAACCATTAGGGACAGGGGGTTATACGAGCAGTACTTC

v_call: TRBV5-1
j_call: TRBJ2-5
clone_size: .
d_call: TRBD1
cdr3_aa: CASSVGQGKSQETQYF
cdr3_nt: TGCGCCAGCAGCGTGGGACAGGGGAAAAGCCAAGAGACCCAGTACTTC

v_call: TRBV29-1
j_call: TRBJ1-1
clone_size: .
d_call: TRBD1
cdr3_aa: CSARTGGYTEAFF
cdr3_nt: TGCAGCGCCCGAACAGGGGGGTACACTGAAGCTTTCTTT

v_call: TRBV7-2
j_call: TRBJ2-1
clone_size: many
d_call: .
cdr3_aa: CASSLILGADNEQFF
cdr3_nt: TGTGCCAGCAGCTTAATTCTGGGGGCCGACAATGAGCAGTTCTTC

v_call: TRBV30
j_call: TRBJ2-7
clone_size: .
d_call: TRBD1
cdr3_aa: CAWSGRQGWEQYF
cdr3_nt: TGTGCCTGGAGTGGACGACAGGGCTGGGAGCAGTACTTC

v_call: TRBV5-1
j_call: TRBJ2-1
clone_size: .
d_call: TRBD2
cdr3_aa: CASSVGRAGRSNEQFF
cdr3_nt: TGCGCCAGCAGCGTCGGGAGGGCGGGAAGGAGTAATGAGCAGTTCTTC

v_call: TRBV19
j_call: TRBJ1-3
clone_size: few
d_call: .
cdr3_aa: CASSISSGNTIYF
cdr3_nt: TGTGCCAGTAGTATCAGCTCTGGAAACACCATATATTTT

v_call: TRBV2
j_call: TRBJ2-7
clone_size: .
d_call: .
cdr3_aa: CASSEAVGTYEQYF
cdr3_nt: TGTGCCAGCAGTGAAGCCGTGGGGACCTACGAGCAGTACTTC

v_call: TRBV5-6
j_call: TRBJ2-1
clone_size: .
d_call: TRBD2
cdr3_aa: CASSHRTSGSSYNEQFF
cdr3_nt: TGTGCCAGCAGCCACAGGACTAGCGGTAGCTCCTACAATGAGCAGTTCTTC

v_call: TRBV2
j_call: TRBJ1-2
clone_size: .
d_call: .
cdr3_aa: CASSPAHNYGYTF
cdr3_nt: TGTGCCAGCAGTCCGGCCCATAACTATGGCTACACCTTC

v_call: TRBV5-5
j_call: TRBJ1-1
clone_size: .
d_call: .
cdr3_aa: CASSLGTGNTEAFF
cdr3_nt: TGTGCCAGCAGCTTGGGGACGGGGAACACTGAAGCTTTCTTT

v_call: TRBV19
j_call: TRBJ2-5
clone_size: .
d_call: .
cdr3_aa: CASSRLGETQYF
cdr3_nt: TGTGCCAGTTCCCGCCTGGGAGAGACCCAGTACTTC

v_call: TRBV27
j_call: TRBJ1-2
clone_size: .
d_call: .
cdr3_aa: CASTSGGGANYGYTF
cdr3_nt: TGTGCCAGCACCTCAGGAGGGGGGGCTAACTATGGCTACACCTTC

v_call: TRBV27
j_call: TRBJ2-5
clone_size: .
d_call: .
cdr3_aa: CASSLSWATQETQYF
cdr3_nt: TGTGCCAGCAGTTTGTCGTGGGCAACTCAAGAGACCCAGTACTTC

v_call: TRBV30
j_call: TRBJ1-2
clone_size: .
d_call: .
cdr3_aa: CAWSHRQLDYGYTF
cdr3_nt: TGTGCCTGGAGCCACAGACAGTTAGACTATGGCTACACCTTC

v_call: TRBV11-2
j_call: TRBJ2-2
clone_size: .
d_call: .
cdr3_aa: CASSLGRGGTGELFF
cdr3_nt: TGTGCCAGCAGCTTAGGCAGGGGAGGAACCGGGGAGCTGTTTTTT

v_call: TRBV12-5
j_call: TRBJ1-5
clone_size: .
d_call: TRBD1
cdr3_aa: CASGKEGGPNQPQHF
cdr3_nt: TGTGCTAGTGGGAAGGAAGGGGGCCCAAATCAGCCCCAGCATTTT

v_call: TRBV9
j_call: TRBJ2-1
clone_size: .
d_call: TRBD2
cdr3_aa: CASSVAPPGVAGVYNEQFF
cdr3_nt: TGTGCCAGCAGCGTAGCCCCCCCCGGGGTAGCGGGAGTCTACAATGAGCAGTTCTTC

v_call: TRBV18
j_call: TRBJ2-2
clone_size: .
d_call: .
cdr3_aa: CASSPPGYPPGAGELFF
cdr3_nt: TGTGCCAGCTCACCACCAGGGTACCCGCCTGGGGCCGGGGAGCTGTTTTTT

v_call: TRBV29-1
j_call: TRBJ1-3
clone_size: .
d_call: TRBD1
cdr3_aa: CSASGGASGNTIYF
cdr3_nt: TGCAGCGCCTCAGGGGGCGCAAGTGGAAACACCATATATTTT

v_call: TRBV12-2
j_call: TRBJ2-7
clone_size: .
d_call: .
cdr3_aa: CASRLVRNSGGFSISYEQYF
cdr3_nt: TGTGCAAGTCGCTTAGTTCGGAACTCAGGGGGCTTCTCCATTTCCTACGAGCAGTACTTC

v_call: TRBV5-5
j_call: TRBJ2-2
clone_size: .
d_call: .
cdr3_aa: CASSPAAAGELFF
cdr3_nt: TGTGCCAGCAGCCCCGCCGCAGCCGGGGAGCTGTTTTTT

v_call: TRBV4-1
j_call: TRBJ2-7
clone_size: once
d_call: .
cdr3_aa: CASSQVGSYYEQYF
cdr3_nt: TGCGCCAGCAGCCAAGTAGGCTCTTACTACGAGCAGTACTTC

v_call: TRBV6-4
j_call: TRBJ2-1
clone_size: few
d_call: .
cdr3_aa: CASSERAYNEQFF
cdr3_nt: TGTGCCAGCAGTGAGCGGGCGTACAATGAGCAGTTCTTC

v_call: TRBV11-3
j_call: TRBJ2-2
clone_size: .
d_call: TRBD1
cdr3_aa: CASSFQGDTGELFF
cdr3_nt: TGTGCCAGCAGCTTTCAGGGGGACACCGGGGAGCTGTTTTTT

v_call: TRBV5-1
j_call: TRBJ2-2
clone_size: .
d_call: .
cdr3_aa: CASSLGIQSTGELFF
cdr3_nt: TGCGCCAGCAGCTTGGGAATACAGTCCACCGGGGAGCTGTTTTTT

v_call: TRBV11-3
j_call: TRBJ1-1
clone_size: .
d_call: .
cdr3_aa: CASSTKAEAFF
cdr3_nt: TGTGCCAGCAGCACTAAAGCCGAAGCTTTCTTT

v_call: TRBV5-5
j_call: TRBJ2-7
clone_size: once
d_call: TRBD1
cdr3_aa: CASSPRTGNYEQYF
cdr3_nt: TGTGCCAGCAGCCCCCGGACAGGGAACTACGAGCAGTACTTC

v_call: TRBV2
j_call: TRBJ2-3
clone_size: .
d_call: .
cdr3_aa: CASSTRGSGLPPHTQYF
cdr3_nt: TGTGCCAGCAGTACTAGGGGGTCTGGCCTCCCCCCCCATACGCAGTATTTT

v_call: TRBV9
j_call: TRBJ2-2
clone_size: once
d_call: TRBD2
cdr3_aa: CASSVEAAGGSDTGELFF
cdr3_nt: TGTGCCAGCAGCGTAGAGGCGGCGGGAGGGTCCGACACCGGGGAGCTGTTTTTT

v_call: TRBV18
j_call: TRBJ2-7
clone_size: few
d_call: TRBD2
cdr3_aa: CASSLGLAESYEQYF
cdr3_nt: TGTGCCAGCTCCCTGGGACTAGCGGAATCATACGAGCAGTACTTC

v_call: TRBV10-3
j_call: TRBJ2-7
clone_size: .
d_call: TRBD2
cdr3_aa: CAISESSGSRDEQYF
cdr3_nt: TGTGCCATCAGTGAGTCTAGCGGGAGCAGAGACGAGCAGTACTTC

v_call: TRBV29-1
j_call: TRBJ2-3
clone_size: .
d_call: .
cdr3_aa: CSVEYTGTDTQYF
cdr3_nt: TGCAGCGTTGAATATACAGGGACAGATACGCAGTATTTT

v_call: TRBV30
j_call: TRBJ1-4
clone_size: .
d_call: .
cdr3_aa: CAWTGSGEKLFF
cdr3_nt: TGTGCCTGGACAGGGTCGGGTGAAAAACTGTTTTTT

v_call: TRBV5-4
j_call: TRBJ2-2
clone_size: .
d_call: TRBD2
cdr3_aa: CASSLLLSGMNTGELFF
cdr3_nt: TGTGCCAGCAGCCTACTGCTGAGCGGGATGAACACCGGGGAGCTGTTTTTT

v_call: TRBV5-4
j_call: TRBJ1-5
clone_size: .
d_call: .
cdr3_aa: CASSLDRGNQPQHF
cdr3_nt: TGTGCCAGCAGCTTGGATCGGGGAAATCAGCCCCAGCATTTT

v_call: TRBV6-5
j_call: TRBJ1-5
clone_size: .
d_call: .
cdr3_aa: CASSERRNQPQHF
cdr3_nt: TGTGCCAGCAGTGAAAGGAGGAATCAGCCCCAGCATTTT

v_call: TRBV30
j_call: TRBJ2-5
clone_size: .
d_call: .
cdr3_aa: CACRNQETQYF
cdr3_nt: TGTGCCTGTCGGAACCAAGAGACCCAGTACTTC

v_call: TRBV2
j_call: TRBJ1-5
clone_size: .
d_call: .
cdr3_aa: CASSEYPGGNQPQHF
cdr3_nt: TGTGCCAGCAGTGAATACCCCGGGGGCAATCAGCCCCAGCATTTT

v_call: TRBV10-3
j_call: TRBJ1-2
clone_size: .
d_call: .
cdr3_aa: CAISDDSGADLTNGYTF
cdr3_nt: TGTGCCATCAGTGATGACTCCGGGGCGGATCTAACTAATGGCTACACCTTC

v_call: TRBV27
j_call: TRBJ2-7
clone_size: few
d_call: .
cdr3_aa: CASSWGYEQYF
cdr3_nt: TGTGCCAGCAGTTGGGGATACGAGCAGTACTTC

v_call: TRBV7-2
j_call: TRBJ2-1
clone_size: .
d_call: TRBD2
cdr3_aa: CASSLASGRGNEQFF
cdr3_nt: TGTGCCAGCAGCTTAGCCAGCGGGAGGGGCAATGAGCAGTTCTTC

v_call: TRBV7-8
j_call: TRBJ2-1
clone_size: .
d_call: TRBD2
cdr3_aa: CASSLIIIPGLANDEQFF
cdr3_nt: TGTGCCAGCAGCTTAATCATAATCCCGGGACTAGCGAACGATGAGCAGTTCTTC

v_call: TRBV27
j_call: TRBJ2-1
clone_size: many
d_call: TRBD2
cdr3_aa: CASRGTSLADYEQFF
cdr3_nt: TGTGCCAGCAGGGGGACTAGCCTTGCCGATTATGAGCAGTTCTTC

v_call: TRBV5-1
j_call: TRBJ2-7
clone_size: .
d_call: TRBD2
cdr3_aa: CASSSGRVTSGSYEQYF
cdr3_nt: TGCGCCAGCTCCTCGGGGAGGGTGACTAGCGGGAGCTACGAGCAGTACTTC

v_call: TRBV11-2
j_call: TRBJ2-7
clone_size: .
d_call: TRBD1
cdr3_aa: CASSSRDRGRWEQYF
cdr3_nt: TGTGCCAGCAGCTCCAGGGACAGGGGGCGCTGGGAGCAGTACTTC

v_call: TRBV6-5
j_call: TRBJ1-1
clone_size: .
d_call: .
cdr3_aa: CASTEGVRDSEAFF
cdr3_nt: TGTGCCAGTACCGAAGGGGTCAGGGATAGTGAAGCTTTCTTT

v_call: TRBV9
j_call: TRBJ2-5
clone_size: once
d_call: .
cdr3_aa: CASSANGRGYETQYF
cdr3_nt: TGTGCCAGCAGCGCCAACGGACGGGGGTATGAGACCCAGTACTTC

v_call: TRBV6-1
j_call: TRBJ2-1
clone_size: .
d_call: .
cdr3_aa: CASSVRGGGNEQFF
cdr3_nt: TGTGCCAGCAGTGTGAGAGGGGGGGGAAATGAGCAGTTCTTC

v_call: TRBV6-5
j_call: TRBJ2-1
clone_size: .
d_call: .
cdr3_aa: CASNRGGNEQFF
cdr3_nt: TGTGCCAGCAACAGGGGGGGCAATGAGCAGTTCTTC

v_call: TRBV9
j_call: TRBJ1-2
clone_size: .
d_call: .
cdr3_aa: CASSSRPTGPLRGYTF
cdr3_nt: TGTGCCAGCAGCTCTCGACCGACAGGTCCCCTACGTGGCTACACCTTC

v_call: TRBV9
j_call: TRBJ2-1
clone_size: .
d_call: .
cdr3_aa: CASSVVWRRDNNEQFF
cdr3_nt: TGTGCCAGCAGCGTAGTTTGGAGGCGGGATAACAATGAGCAGTTCTTC

v_call: TRBV7-9
j_call: TRBJ1-2
clone_size: few
d_call: .
cdr3_aa: CASSLVAGKGYTF
cdr3_nt: TGTGCCAGCAGCTTAGTGGCAGGGAAGGGCTACACCTTC

v_call: TRBV30
j_call: TRBJ2-1
clone_size: .
d_call: TRBD1
cdr3_aa: CACVPQGDRNNEQFF
cdr3_nt: TGTGCCTGTGTCCCCCAGGGGGATAGAAACAATGAGCAGTTCTTC

v_call: TRBV12-5
j_call: TRBJ2-2
clone_size: once
d_call: TRBD1
cdr3_aa: CASGAGTGGYTGELFF
cdr3_nt: TGTGCTAGTGGGGCCGGGACAGGGGGCTACACCGGGGAGCTGTTTTTT

v_call: TRBV2
j_call: TRBJ1-1
clone_size: .
d_call: .
cdr3_aa: CASKKSSTEAFF
cdr3_nt: TGTGCCAGCAAAAAGTCGAGCACTGAAGCTTTCTTT

v_call: TRBV11-2
j_call: TRBJ2-1
clone_size: .
d_call: .
cdr3_aa: CASSLAGGAYNEQFF
cdr3_nt: TGTGCCAGCAGCTTAGCGGGGGGCGCTTACAATGAGCAGTTCTTC

v_call: TRBV2
j_call: TRBJ2-2
clone_size: few
d_call: TRBD2
cdr3_aa: CASIQRGGTGELFF
cdr3_nt: TGTGCCAGCATCCAACGGGGGGGAACCGGGGAGCTGTTTTTT

v_call: TRBV10-3
j_call: TRBJ1-1
clone_size: .
d_call: .
cdr3_aa: CAISVGGGTEAFF
cdr3_nt: TGTGCCATCAGTGTTGGGGGAGGAACTGAAGCTTTCTTT